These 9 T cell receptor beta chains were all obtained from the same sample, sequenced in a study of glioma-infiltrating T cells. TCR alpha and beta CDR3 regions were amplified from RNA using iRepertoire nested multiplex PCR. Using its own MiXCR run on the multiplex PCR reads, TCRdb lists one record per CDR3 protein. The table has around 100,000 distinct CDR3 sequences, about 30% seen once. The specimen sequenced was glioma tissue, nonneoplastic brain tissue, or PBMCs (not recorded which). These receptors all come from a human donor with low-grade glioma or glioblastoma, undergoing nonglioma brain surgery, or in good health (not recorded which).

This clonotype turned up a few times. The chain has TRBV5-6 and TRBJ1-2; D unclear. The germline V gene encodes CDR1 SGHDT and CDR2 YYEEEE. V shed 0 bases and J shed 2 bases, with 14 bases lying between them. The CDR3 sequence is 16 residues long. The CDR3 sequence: CASSLETLQENYGYTF. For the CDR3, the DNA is TGTGCCAGCAGCTTGGAGACCCTACAAGAGAACTATGGCTACACCTTC.

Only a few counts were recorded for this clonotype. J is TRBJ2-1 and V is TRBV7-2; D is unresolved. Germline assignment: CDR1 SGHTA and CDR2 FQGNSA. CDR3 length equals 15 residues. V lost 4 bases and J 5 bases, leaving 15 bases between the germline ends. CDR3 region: CASSSSGPLNNEQFF. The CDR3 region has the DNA TGTGCCAGCAGCTCCAGTGGTCCCCTAAACAATGAGCAGTTCTTC.

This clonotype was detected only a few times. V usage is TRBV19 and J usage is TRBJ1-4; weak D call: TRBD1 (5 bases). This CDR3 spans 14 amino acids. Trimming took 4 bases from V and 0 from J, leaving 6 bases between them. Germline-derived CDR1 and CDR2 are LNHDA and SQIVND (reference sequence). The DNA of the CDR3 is TGTGCCAGTAGTAGGGGCGCAACTAATGAAAAACTGTTTTTT. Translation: CASSRGATNEKLFF.

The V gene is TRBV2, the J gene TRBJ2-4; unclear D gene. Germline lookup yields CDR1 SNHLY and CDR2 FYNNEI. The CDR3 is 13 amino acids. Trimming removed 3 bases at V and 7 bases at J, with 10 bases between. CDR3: CASSDGRINIQYF. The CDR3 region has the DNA TGTGCCAGCAGTGATGGGCGAATCAACATTCAGTACTTC.

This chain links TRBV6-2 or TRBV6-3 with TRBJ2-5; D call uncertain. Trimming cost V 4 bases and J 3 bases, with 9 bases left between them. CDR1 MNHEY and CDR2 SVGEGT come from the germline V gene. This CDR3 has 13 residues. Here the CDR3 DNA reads TGTGCCAGCAGTTCATCCTTCAAAGAGACCCAGTACTTC. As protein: CASSSSFKETQYF.

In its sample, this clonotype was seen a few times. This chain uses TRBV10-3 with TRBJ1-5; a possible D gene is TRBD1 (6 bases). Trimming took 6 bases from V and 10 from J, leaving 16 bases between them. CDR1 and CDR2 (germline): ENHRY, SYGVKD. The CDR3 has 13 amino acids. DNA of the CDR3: TGTGCCATCAGCGGACCTGGAGGGGGACCCCAGCATTTT. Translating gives CAISGPGGGPQHF.

In nucleotides, the CDR3 is TGCGCCAGCAGCCCTCGTCTCCCTGTGGATAGGGTTTACAATGAGCAGTTCTTC. Its protein product is CASSPRLPVDRVYNEQFF. The V gene is TRBV4-3, the J gene TRBJ2-1, with D uncertain. Trimming left V 4 bases short and J 4 bases short, with 23 bases between. Germline V gives CDR1 LGHNA, CDR2 YSLEER. The CDR3 extends over 18 amino acids.

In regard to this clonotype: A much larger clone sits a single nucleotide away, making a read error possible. CDR3 amino acids: CSHGQEIEAFF. Here the CDR3 DNA reads TGCAGTCACGGACAGGAGATTGAAGCTTTCTTT. This chain joins TRBV20-1 and TRBJ1-1, with 7 bases matching TRBD1. In germline, CDR1 is DFQATT, CDR2 SNEGSKA (reference sequence). The CDR3 loop spans 11 amino acids. The V segment lost 8 bases and the J segment 7 bases; nucleotides outside the gene matches: 7.

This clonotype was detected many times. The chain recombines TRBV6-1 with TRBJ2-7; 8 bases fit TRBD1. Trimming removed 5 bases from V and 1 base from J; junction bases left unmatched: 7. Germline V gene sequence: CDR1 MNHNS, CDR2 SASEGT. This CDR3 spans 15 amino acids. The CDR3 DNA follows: TGTGCCAGCAGTTCCACCGGGACAGGATCCTACGAGCAGTACTTC. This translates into CASSSTGTGSYEQYF.